These 25 T cell receptor beta chains originate from one sample sequenced in a study of blood T cells in healthy people across ages. Primers used in a second PCR of about 7 to 11 cycles were a sample-barcoded 5' primer and a J-beta primer mix. A single record per CDR3 protein comes from TCRdb applying MiXCR to the 5' RACE reads. The profile shows under 700,000 distinct CDR3 sequences, around 24% of them singletons. The same data also contributed to another study, on T cells of mothers and their children.

Sequenced sample: blood. These receptors were taken from a boy younger than 18 in good health.

V gene TRBV7-9 combines with J gene TRBJ1-2; D is possibly TRBD1 (5 bases). The CDR3 loop spans 14 amino acids. CDR1 and CDR2 (germline): SEHNR, FQNEAQ (reference sequence). With 1 base removed from V and 4 bases from J, the gap between germline ends came to 10 bases. The CDR3 loop is CASSLVLDIYGYTF. The CDR3 region has the DNA TGTGCCAGCAGCTTAGTTCTGGACATCTATGGCTACACCTTC.

This sequence joins TRBV20-1 and TRBJ1-1; no clear D. In germline, CDR1 is DFQATT, CDR2 SNEGSKA (reference sequence). V gave up 0 bases and J gave up 1 base, with 9 bases separating them. CDR3 length: 14 residues. The chain's CDR3 is CSAREIATNTEAFF. DNA for the CDR3: TGCAGTGCTAGAGAGATAGCGACGAACACTGAAGCTTTCTTT.

This clonotype was counted between two and nine times. The rearrangement joins TRBV6-2 or TRBV6-3 to TRBJ2-4; 8 bases line up with TRBD2. The CDR3 extends over 14 amino acids. The V gene end was trimmed by 3 bases and the J gene end by 8 bases; junction bases not matched to a gene: 6. Germline V gene sequence: CDR1 MNHEY, CDR2 SVGEGT. The CDR3 sequence is CASSYSHGGDIQYF. Written as DNA, the CDR3 is TGTGCCAGCAGTTATAGCCACGGGGGGGACATTCAGTACTTC.

This clonotype has a handful of counts. This chain links TRBV25-1 with TRBJ2-5; D is unclear. The DNA end is a closer match to TRBJ2-1, so the J assignment may be wrong. Germline V gene lookup returns CDR1 MGHDK and CDR2 SYGVNS. This CDR3 is 14 amino acids long. CDR3 sequence: CASSGIGSNNEQFF. Written as DNA, the CDR3 is TGTGCCAGCAGCGGAATCGGCAGCAACAATGAGCAGTTCTTC.

The rearrangement joins TRBV24-1 to TRBJ1-3; 9 bases fit TRBD1. There are 16 residues in the CDR3. V trimming: 3 bases; J trimming: 2 bases; junction bases outside the gene matches: 4. Looked up from germline, CDR1 is KGHDR and CDR2 is SFDVKD. The CDR3 bases are TGTGCCACCAGTGATCCCCGGGACAGGGCTGGAAACACCATATATTTT. Translated, it gives CATSDPRDRAGNTIYF.

This clonotype has only a few counts. The chain links TRBV9 to TRBJ1-4; 7 bases map to TRBD1. The junction had 9 bases not matched to a gene; V was cut back by 4 bases and J by 6 bases. The V gene's germline CDR1 is SGDLS and CDR2 YYNGEE. CDR3 size: 15 residues. The CDR3 sequence is CASSTRQGGHEKLFF. CDR3 in DNA: TGTGCCAGCAGCACCCGACAGGGTGGACATGAAAAACTGTTTTTT.

The chain links TRBV18 to TRBJ1-6; perhaps TRBD1 as D (5 bases). Trimming cost V 8 bases and J 7 bases, with 15 bases left between them. Germline CDR1 is KGHSH and CDR2 is LQKENI. The CDR3 length is 14 residues. This CDR3 reads CASAYDSRNSPLHF. The CDR3 region has the DNA TGTGCCAGCGCCTATGACAGCAGAAATTCACCCCTCCACTTT.

The gene calls are TRBV20-1 and TRBJ1-5; D may be TRBD1 (6 bases). This CDR3 contains 13 residues. Trimming took 2 bases from V and 4 from J, leaving 9 bases between them. Germline loops: CDR1 DFQATT, CDR2 SNEGSKA (reference sequence). The chain's CDR3 is CSARPGVNQPQHF. CDR3 sequence (DNA): TGCAGTGCTAGACCAGGGGTTAATCAGCCCCAGCATTTT.

This chain links TRBV11-1 with TRBJ2-2, with TRBD2 matching over 13 bases. Losses at the gene ends were 5 bases for V and 0 bases for J; bases not matched to a gene: 21. The germline gives CDR1 SGHAT, CDR2 FQDESV (reference sequence). The CDR3 has 23 amino acids. The CDR3 sequence is CASSPQSLGLAGSTEPNTGELFF. The DNA of the CDR3 is TGTGCCAGCAGCCCCCAAAGCCTGGGACTAGCGGGATCCACGGAACCGAACACCGGGGAGCTGTTTTTT.

V is TRBV4-1 and J is TRBJ2-2, with D perhaps matching TRBD1 or TRBD2 (6 bases each). The CDR3 extends over 15 amino acids. CDR1 is MGHRA, CDR2 YSYEKL, per germline. Trimming took off 4 bases at V and 4 bases at J, with 13 bases between the two ends. Here the CDR3 reads CASSRGARGTGELFF. CDR3 coding DNA: TGCGCCAGCAGCCGGGGGGCCAGGGGCACCGGGGAGCTGTTTTTT.

This chain connects TRBV14 to TRBJ2-1; D unresolved. This CDR3 region has 14 residues. Per the germline V gene, CDR1 is SGHDN and CDR2 is FVKESK. V was trimmed by 3 bases and J by 7 bases, leaving 13 bases between them. In DNA form, the CDR3 reads TGTGCCAGCAGCCAGGATCTAGTGCTGAATGAGCAGTTCTTC. Translated, it gives CASSQDLVLNEQFF. The full variable domain, in which reference TRBV14 and TRBJ2-1 provide the parts outside the CDR3, is EAGVTQFPSHSVIEKGQTVTLRCDPISGHDNLYWYRRVMGKEIKFLLHFVKESKQDESGMPNNRFLAERTGGTYSTLKVQPAELEDSGVYFCASSQDLVLNEQFFGPGTRLTVL.

This clonotype showed up just a few times. The V call is TRBV4-1, the J call TRBJ1-5; D remains unclear. CDR1 MGHRA and CDR2 YSYEKL come from the germline V gene. V lost 0 bases to trimming and J lost 4 bases, with 16 bases between them. The CDR3 spans 17 residues. The CDR3 protein is CASSQDRHTQGNQPQHF. The CDR3 nucleotides are TGCGCCAGCAGCCAAGATCGCCACACTCAAGGGAATCAGCCCCAGCATTTT.

This clonotype was recorded a few times. CDR3 in amino acids: CASSRQALYATNEKLFF. CDR3 sequence (DNA): TGTGCCAGCAGTCGTCAGGCCCTCTATGCAACTAATGAAAAACTGTTTTTT. V is TRBV6-1 and J is TRBJ1-4; D gene ambiguous. V shed 5 bases and J shed 0 bases, with 16 bases lying between them. Germline V gene sequence: CDR1 MNHNS, CDR2 SASEGT. There are 17 residues in the CDR3.

This clonotype was seen a few times. The CDR3 bases are TGTGCCAGCAGTCAATCCCCCCTCGGAGTCCTGACTTTC. Its translation is CASSQSPLGVLTF. V is TRBV6-2 or TRBV6-3 and J is TRBJ2-6; no clear D. CDR1 is MNHEY and CDR2 is SVGEGT in the germline V gene. Trimming left V 5 bases short and J 13 bases short, with 15 bases between. The CDR3 covers 13 residues.

The chain combines TRBV28 with TRBJ2-1; the D gene is possibly TRBD2 (5 bases). The germline V gene has CDR1 MDHEN and CDR2 SYDVKM. Trimming cost V 7 bases and J 11 bases, with 15 bases left between them. There are 12 residues in the CDR3. This CDR3 reads CASTFFLGKQFF. CDR3 nucleotides: TGTGCCAGCACCTTTTTTCTCGGGAAGCAGTTCTTC.

The V gene is TRBV4-3, the J gene TRBJ1-4; tentative D call: TRBD1 (5 bases). The CDR3 covers 15 residues. CDR1 and CDR2 (germline): LGHNA, YSLEER. Trimming stripped 0 bases from V and 5 bases from J, with 10 bases between. The CDR3 DNA is TGCGCCAGCAGCCAAGATTTAAAGGGGAATGAAAAACTGTTTTTT. Protein: CASSQDLKGNEKLFF.

This clonotype was seen more than once but under ten times. The chain is built from TRBV3-1 and TRBJ1-2, with a possible D match to TRBD1 (5 bases). CDR1 and CDR2 (germline): LGHDT, YNNKEL (reference sequence). The CDR3 is 11 amino acids. V lost 4 bases and J 8 bases, leaving 8 bases between the germline ends. CDR3 DNA: TGTGCCAGCAGCCGAGGGGAGGGCTACACCTTC. It codes for CASSRGEGYTF.

This clonotype was seen only a few times. The gene calls are TRBV7-2 and TRBJ1-2; 8 bases are a match to TRBD1. The CDR3 is 16 residues long. CDR1 is SGHTA, CDR2 FQGNSA, per germline. V shed 5 bases, J shed 8 bases, and the junction held 16 bases outside the gene matches. The CDR3 coding sequence is TGTGCCAGCAGCCTCCCCGGACAGGGTAGGTTGCGAGGCTACACCTTC. Residues: CASSLPGQGRLRGYTF. Full variable domain (remainder filled in from reference TRBV7-2 and TRBJ1-2): GAGVSQSPSNKVTEKGKDVELRCDPISGHTALYWYRQSLGQGLEFLIYFQGNSAPDKSGLPSDRFSAERTGGSVSTLTIQRTQQEDSAVYLCASSLPGQGRLRGYTFGSGTRLTVV.

This clonotype was seen once. Mismatch with germline at one junction end may stem from a read error. V usage is TRBV5-1 and J usage is TRBJ2-5; 8 bases fit TRBD1. Germline V lookup: CDR1 SGHRS, CDR2 YFSETQ. The CDR3 is 13 residues long. The chain's CDR3 is CASSIGQGLWRNF. CDR3 coding DNA: TGCGCCAGCAGCATTGGACAGGGATTATGGCGGAACTTC.

V usage is TRBV29-1 and J usage is TRBJ2-5, with D perhaps assigned TRBD1 or TRBD2 (6 bases each). The V end was cut by 4 bases, the J end by 10 bases, with 16 bases between. From germline, CDR1 is SQVTM and CDR2 ANQGSEA. The CDR3 loop spans 12 amino acids. CDR3 in amino acids: CSVGLQGGDQYF. CDR3 coding DNA: TGCAGCGTTGGATTACAGGGAGGTGACCAGTACTTC.

The chain employs TRBV29-1 and TRBJ2-5; TRBD1 aligns across 8 bases. CDR3 size: 13 residues. Trimming at V came to 3 bases and at J to 3 bases, leaving 3 bases not matched to a gene. Germline CDR1 reads SQVTM; CDR2 reads ANQGSEA. DNA for the CDR3: TGCAGCGTTGACCGGACAGGGAAAGAGACCCAGTACTTC. Amino acid sequence: CSVDRTGKETQYF.

This clonotype was counted between two and nine times. J is TRBJ1-1 and V is TRBV5-1, with a possible D match to TRBD1 (5 bases). The CDR3 extends over 15 amino acids. Trimming cost V 4 bases and J 1 base, with 14 bases left between them. The germline V gene encodes CDR1 SGHRS and CDR2 YFSETQ. DNA for the CDR3: TGCGCCAGCAGCCCGTTCGGGGGGGGGAACACTGAAGCTTTCTTT. Protein product: CASSPFGGGNTEAFF.

The gene calls are TRBV19 and TRBJ2-7; D might be TRBD1 (5 bases). CDR3 size: 15 residues. Germline values: CDR1 LNHDA, CDR2 SQIVND (reference sequence). The V and J ends lost 1 base and 0 bases respectively, with 10 bases between them. CDR3 protein: CASSIGAGSSYEQYF. The CDR3 coding sequence is TGTGCCAGTAGTATAGGGGCAGGGTCCTCCTACGAGCAGTACTTC.

This clonotype was picked up a small number of times. This sequence joins TRBV6-4 and TRBJ2-5; the D call may be TRBD1 or TRBD2 (5 bases each). This CDR3 has 14 residues. CDR1 and CDR2 from the germline V gene are MRHNA and SNTAGT. V lost 2 bases to trimming and J lost 3 bases, with 10 bases between them. The CDR3 region has the DNA TGTGCCAGCAGTGACGGTGAGGGGAAAGAGACCCAGTACTTC. Its translation is CASSDGEGKETQYF.

This clonotype appeared a few times. The chain combines TRBV18 with TRBJ2-1; TRBD1 aligns across 9 bases. With the DNA end fitting TRBJ2-7 better, the J assignment may be wrong. The CDR3 is made up of 16 amino acids. The V gene's germline CDR1 is KGHSH and CDR2 LQKENI. The CDR3 here is CASSSYTGTGSYEQYF. CDR3 DNA: TGTGCCAGCTCAAGCTACACCGGGACAGGGTCTTACGAGCAGTACTTC.